This record concerns one T cell receptor beta chain sequence. The sample belongs to a study of technical replicates of blood from a handful of donors. Sequencing was performed with immunoSEQ multiplex PCR; in TCRdb, only in-frame clones are kept and a portion is missing. This table holds 80,000 to 95,000 clones, 90% to 95% found once. The V gene end was trimmed by 2 bases and the J gene end by 6 bases; junction bases not matched to a gene: 10. The germline V gene encodes CDR1 SEHNR and CDR2 FQNEAQ (reference sequence). The CDR3 sequence is 16 residues long. The TCR sequence derives from a human donor in good health. The source material was T cells isolated from PBMCs. The chain combines TRBV7-9 with TRBJ2-1, with 7 bases matching TRBD1. CDR3 in amino acids: CASSLTGEYYRNEQFF. CDR3 nucleotide sequence: TGTGCCAGCAGCTTAACAGGGGAATATTATCGCAATGAGCAGTTCTTC.